The text below deals with one T cell receptor beta chain. At least ten counts were recorded for this clonotype. The antigen it recognizes is unknown. Base-call qualities are not available, and no considerably larger clone is one nucleotide away. The cysteine opens and the phenylalanine closes a CDR3 of 16 amino acids. Of the read, only the CDR3 DNA is kept; its 48 bases are in frame from base 1. The germline V gene specifies SGHDT as CDR1 and YYEEEE as CDR2. Deletion took 4 bases off V and 7 bases off J, with a span of 24 bases between the germline ends. This sample was taken from a study of breast tumors, draining lymph nodes, adjacent tissues (dated by TCRdb to 2016 to 2018). As for the study more broadly: Breast cancer patients provided tumor, adjacent nontumor tissue and axillary lymph nodes, and the study compared the TCR beta repertoires across these three sources. The study was designed to assess the relationships and possible T-cell exchange between tumor, surrounding tissue and draining lymph node repertoires in human breast cancer. The paper as a whole reports these results and caveats: The data were judged consistent with most tumor T cells deriving from the lymph node and then expanding within tumor tissue. The conclusion that tumor T cells originate in lymph nodes was framed as consistent with a hypothesis rather than directly demonstrated. Tumor and nontumor tissue repertoires were significantly more similar in luminal-like than in basal-like breast cancer. Tumors showed preferential V and J gene usage, and their T-cell repertoire diversity fell below that of lymph nodes yet above that of nontumor tissue.

The sequencing machine was an Illumina HiSeq 2000. Multiplex PCR amplification was used to generate the TCR beta chain libraries. High-throughput sequencing was used to analyze the amplified TCR beta chain products. TCRdb trimmed the raw reads at Q25, called clones with MiXCR and kept productive beta chains. Under each unique CDR3 protein, matching rows form one entry showing the most common genes and DNA. This sample lists 120,000 or so distinct CDR3 sequences; roughly 21% were detected once. The ten largest clones add up to under 4.5% of the sample. Lymph node samples came from the axillary draining lymph nodes of breast cancer patients.

Sequencing was carried out using axillary lymph node tissue. The rearranged segments are TRBV5-6 and TRBJ2-7; TRBD1 might be the D gene, on 7 matching bases. The receptor was isolated from a female donor with breast cancer. Some clones in this sample may be carry-over from other donors' samples. The DNA sequence reads TGTGCCAGCAGCGCTTTCAGGGGGGATAGCGCTGGGGAGCAGTACTTC. The encoded protein is CASSAFRGDSAGEQYF.